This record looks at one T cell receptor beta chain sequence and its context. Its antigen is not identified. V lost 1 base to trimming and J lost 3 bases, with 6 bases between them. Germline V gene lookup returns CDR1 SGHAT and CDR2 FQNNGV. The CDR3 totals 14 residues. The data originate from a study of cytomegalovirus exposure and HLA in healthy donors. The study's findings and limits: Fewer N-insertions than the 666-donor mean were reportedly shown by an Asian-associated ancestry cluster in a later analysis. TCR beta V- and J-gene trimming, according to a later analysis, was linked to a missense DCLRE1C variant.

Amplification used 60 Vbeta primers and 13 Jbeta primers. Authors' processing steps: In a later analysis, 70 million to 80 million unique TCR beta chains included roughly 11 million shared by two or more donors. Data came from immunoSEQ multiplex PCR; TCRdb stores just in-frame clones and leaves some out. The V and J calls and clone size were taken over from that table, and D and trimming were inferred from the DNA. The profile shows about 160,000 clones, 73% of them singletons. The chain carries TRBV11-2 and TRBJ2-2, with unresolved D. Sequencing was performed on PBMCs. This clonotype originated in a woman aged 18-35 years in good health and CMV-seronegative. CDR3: CASSLGGYTGELFF. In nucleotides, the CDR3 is TGTGCCAGCAGCTTAGGAGGATACACCGGGGAGCTGTTTTTT.